The entry below describes one T cell receptor beta chain. The antigen remains unidentified. Sequencing used immunoSEQ v3.0 at survey level. Libraries were prepared by immunoSEQ multiplex PCR; TCRdb keeps only in-frame clonotypes and omits some of them. The sample has 35,000 or so clones, around 94% seen once; the top ten hold about 3.9%. The data were obtained in a study of long-term antiretroviral therapy in people with HIV. About the research overall: Of all samples, the earliest predate the 2015 immediate-ART recommendation by about a decade. Findings of the study overall: Dominance of pre-ART expanded clones persisted, fluctuating and often declining after ART.

Donors each had at least one pre-ART PBMC sample and at least two post-ART ones. Trimming took 11 bases from V and 6 from J; bases not matched to a gene: 10. Per germline, CDR1 MNHNS and CDR2 SASEGT. The CDR3 consists of 14 residues. The sequence derives from a woman in her fifties or sixties with HIV. This sample comprised unsorted PBMCs, obtained 4.1 years after starting antiretroviral therapy. The J gene is TRBJ1-4, the V gene TRBV6-1; TRBD1 agrees at 9 bases. The CDR3 DNA reads as TGTGCCTCCGAAGCGGACAGGGGCGATGAAAAACTGTTTTTT. Protein product: CASEADRGDEKLFF.